One and the same sample provided the 28 T cell receptor beta chains below, sequenced in a study of T cell responses to AZD1222 COVID-19 vaccine. TCRdb keeps only in-frame clones here, not all; method: immunoSEQ multiplex PCR. Of about 99,000 clones in the sample, 88% are singletons; the top ten hold around 9%. The material sequenced was peripheral blood, taken on day 0 of AZD1222 vaccination. The receptors originated from an adult in good health.

This chain links TRBV12-3 or TRBV12-4 with TRBJ1-2; TRBD1 agrees at 7 bases. V dropped 10 bases and J dropped 4; count of bases not matched to a gene: 9. The CDR3 has 13 amino acids. CDR3 in amino acids: CATGDSRAYGYTF. CDR3 DNA: TGTGCCACCGGGGACAGTCGGGCCTATGGCTACACCTTC.

V usage is TRBV2 and J usage is TRBJ2-5; D call uncertain. V gave up 7 bases and J gave up 5 bases, with 14 bases separating them. The CDR3 has 13 residues. Germline loops: CDR1 SNHLY, CDR2 FYNNEI. CDR3 sequence: CASTKGLRETQYF. The CDR3 nucleotides read TGTGCCAGCACAAAAGGGTTACGGGAGACCCAGTACTTC.

V usage is TRBV27 and J usage is TRBJ1-2; weak D call: TRBD1 (5 bases). The CDR3 runs 13 residues. Germline V gene data show CDR1 as MNHEY and CDR2 as SMNVEV (reference sequence). V lost 6 bases and J 4 bases, leaving 12 bases between the germline ends. CDR3 nucleotides: TGTGCCAGCAGGAAGGGGCGAGGCTATGGCTACACCTTC. The encoded protein is CASRKGRGYGYTF.

CDR3 protein: CASSYAERYNEQFF. The CDR3 bases are TGTGCCAGCAGTTACGCGGAAAGATACAATGAGCAGTTCTTC. The rearrangement uses TRBV6-2 or TRBV6-3 and TRBJ2-1; D is uncertain. The CDR3 extends over 14 amino acids. V lost 2 bases and J lost 4, with 9 bases in between. Germline V lookup: CDR1 MNHEY, CDR2 SVGEGT.

The chain employs TRBV21-1 and TRBJ1-1; the table names TRBD1, a call not compared with the DNA. TRBV21-1 is an annotated pseudogene. The CDR3 totals 15 residues. CDR3 coding DNA: TGTGCCAGCAGCAAAGCGAGGGACAGGGGAACTGAAGCTTTCTTT. Encoded protein: CASSKARDRGTEAFF.

The J gene is TRBJ2-7, the V gene TRBV21-1; TRBD1 is taken as the D call from the table, unchecked against the DNA. TRBV21-1 is reported as a pseudogene. The CDR3 consists of 16 residues. The CDR3 bases are TGTGCCAGCAGCAAAGAGGGTAGACAGGGGAGCTACGAGCAGTACTTC. Its translation is CASSKEGRQGSYEQYF.

V and J are TRBV18 and TRBJ1-5; no definite D call. Trimming removed 2 bases from V and 2 bases from J, with 7 bases in between. This CDR3 has 14 amino acids. In germline, CDR1 is KGHSH, CDR2 LQKENI. In nucleotides, the CDR3 is TGTGCCAGCTCACCAAACAACCGCAATCAGCCCCAGCATTTT. Residues: CASSPNNRNQPQHF.

The gene calls are TRBV27 and TRBJ1-5, with D unresolved. The CDR3 totals 13 residues. V gave up 3 bases and J gave up 6 bases, with 9 bases separating them. Per the germline V gene, CDR1 is MNHEY and CDR2 is SMNVEV (reference sequence). The CDR3: CASSLFYSQPQHF. In DNA, the CDR3 is TGTGCCAGCAGTTTGTTTTATAGTCAGCCCCAGCATTTT.

The gene calls are TRBV28 and TRBJ2-5; 8 bases match TRBD2. The V gene's germline CDR1 is MDHEN and CDR2 SYDVKM. The CDR3 is 15 amino acids. V was clipped by 5 bases and J by 5 bases; unmatched bases: 10. The chain's CDR3 is CASSESGGLGETQYF. As DNA, the CDR3 is TGTGCCAGCAGTGAAAGCGGGGGATTAGGGGAGACCCAGTACTTC.

The rearrangement uses TRBV29-1 and TRBJ2-7, with 13 bases fitting TRBD2. The CDR3 sequence is 14 residues long. CDR1 and CDR2 from the germline V gene are SQVTM and ANQGSEA. Trimming took 6 bases from V and 7 from J; bases not matched to a gene: 9. The CDR3 protein is CSVEKRLAGGEQYF. DNA for the CDR3: TGCAGCGTCGAGAAGAGACTAGCGGGGGGTGAGCAGTACTTC.

This chain links TRBV25-1 with TRBJ2-7; D call uncertain. Trimming took off 2 bases at V and 4 bases at J, with 12 bases between the two ends. CDR3 size: 14 residues. The germline CDR1 and CDR2 sequences are MGHDK and SYGVNS. The CDR3 DNA reads TGTGCCAGCAGTGAAGTACCTAGTACTTACGAGCAGTACTTC. Protein: CASSEVPSTYEQYF.

This chain links TRBV6-5 with TRBJ1-2; 8 positions match TRBD1. The junction had 8 bases not matched to a gene; V was cut back by 6 bases and J by 2 bases. In germline, CDR1 is MNHEY, CDR2 SVGAGI. The CDR3 sequence is 15 residues long. Written as DNA, the CDR3 is TGTGCCAGCAGCCAAACAGGGGGTAAAAACTATGGCTACACCTTC. Its protein product is CASSQTGGKNYGYTF.

The chain combines TRBV6-1 with TRBJ2-7; tentatively, D is TRBD1 (6 bases). Per the germline V gene, CDR1 is MNHNS and CDR2 is SASEGT. CDR3 length equals 12 residues. V shed 3 bases and J shed 5 bases, with 8 bases lying between them. CDR3 sequence: CASSENRDEQYF. The DNA for the CDR3 is TGTGCCAGCAGTGAGAACAGGGACGAGCAGTACTTC.

CDR3 nucleotide sequence: TGTGCCAGCAGTTTATCGGGCAGGGGTTATGAAAAACTGTTTTTT. Translating it yields CASSLSGRGYEKLFF. The chain uses TRBV27 and TRBJ1-4, with TRBD1 as a possible D gene (6 bases). Germline CDR1 is MNHEY and CDR2 is SMNVEV (reference sequence). There are 15 residues in the CDR3. V was shortened by 0 bases and J by 6 bases, with 11 bases between the two germline ends.

About this clone: The CDR3 does not end in the conserved phenylalanine or tryptophan, so this is likely a read error. No DNA is shown, since the ends of the CDR3 on it are uncertain; the CDR3 is the one TCRdb lists. The chain has TRBV18 and TRBJ1-2. Germline CDR1 is KGHSH and CDR2 is LQKENI. Inclusive of both ends, the CDR3 amounts to 8 amino acids. CDR3 sequence: CASSPRHP.

This chain links TRBV7-6 with TRBJ2-5, with no clear D. Germline V gene lookup returns CDR1 SGHVS and CDR2 FNYEAQ. The CDR3 sequence is 16 residues long. Trimming stripped 0 bases from V and 0 bases from J, with 11 bases between. CDR3 coding DNA: TGTGCCAGCAGCTTAGCAATTACTCTGTACCAAGAGACCCAGTACTTC. It translates to CASSLAITLYQETQYF.

This chain joins TRBV28 and TRBJ2-4, with a possible D match to TRBD1 (8 bases). Germline V gene data show CDR1 as MDHEN and CDR2 as SYDVKM. Trimming cost V 6 bases and J 1 base, with 13 bases left between them. The length of the CDR3 is 15 residues. The DNA of the CDR3 is TGTGCCAGCAGCGGACAGGGAGGGGCCAAAAACATTCAGTACTTC. The encoded protein is CASSGQGGAKNIQYF.

The chain recombines TRBV29-1 with TRBJ2-7, with unresolved D. Germline V gives CDR1 SQVTM, CDR2 ANQGSEA. V lost 8 bases to trimming and J lost 5 bases, with 16 bases between them. CDR3 size: 12 residues. CDR3 nucleotides: TGCAGCATTTCCAGTAAACCCAACGAGCAGTACTTC. Amino acids: CSISSKPNEQYF.

This clone was seen just once. V and J are TRBV29-1 and TRBJ2-3; no clear D. V was cut by 7 bases and J by 1 base, with 12 bases left in between. CDR1 and CDR2 from the germline V gene are SQVTM and ANQGSEA. The CDR3 is made up of 13 amino acids. In nucleotides, the CDR3 is TGCAGCGCCGAAGGATCCCGCACAGATACGCAGTATTTT. It yields the protein CSAEGSRTDTQYF.

The CDR3 protein is CSVFGTGAYEQYF. For the CDR3, the DNA is TGCAGCGTTTTTGGGACAGGGGCCTACGAGCAGTACTTC. The chain uses TRBV29-1 and TRBJ2-7, with 10 bases aligning to TRBD1. V lost 5 bases, J lost 2 bases, and 3 bases stayed unmatched. CDR1 SQVTM and CDR2 ANQGSEA come from the germline V gene. The CDR3 is made up of 13 amino acids.

The V gene is TRBV4-3, the J gene TRBJ2-1; no clear D. Trimming left V 1 base short and J 3 bases short, with 10 bases between. Germline V CDR1 and CDR2: LGHNA, YSLEER. This CDR3 region has 15 residues. The CDR3 DNA sequence: TGCGCCAGCAGCCAAGTGATTAGCAGCTACAATGAGCAGTTCTTC. Translation: CASSQVISSYNEQFF.

This clone was counted only a few times. The genes are TRBV5-1 and TRBJ2-1, with 7 bases that match TRBD2. The V gene's germline CDR1 is SGHRS and CDR2 YFSETQ. The V gene end was trimmed by 2 bases and the J gene end by 6 bases; junction bases not matched to a gene: 2. The CDR3 contains 13 residues. DNA of the CDR3: TGCGCCAGCAGCTTTTCTAGCGGCAATGAGCAGTTCTTC. It yields the protein CASSFSSGNEQFF.

The chain recombines TRBV6-5 with TRBJ2-7; 8 nucleotides match TRBD1. The V gene end was trimmed by 6 bases and the J gene end by 5 bases; junction bases not matched to a gene: 9. This CDR3 spans 14 amino acids. Looked up from germline, CDR1 is MNHEY and CDR2 is SVGAGI. The CDR3 spells CASSRGQLSDEQYF. As DNA, the CDR3 is TGTGCCAGCAGCAGGGGGCAGTTAAGCGACGAGCAGTACTTC.

CDR3 in amino acids: CASGLLTTGKAEAFF. CDR3 sequence (DNA): TGTGCTAGTGGTTTGCTAACAACAGGGAAGGCTGAAGCTTTCTTT. The chain is built from TRBV12-5 and TRBJ1-1, with D tentatively TRBD1 (6 bases). Germline V gene lookup returns CDR1 LGHNT and CDR2 FRNRAP. The CDR3 extends over 15 amino acids. The V end was cut by 2 bases, the J end by 6 bases, with 16 bases between.

The V call is TRBV5-1, the J call TRBJ2-7; 9 positions match TRBD1. J lost 4 bases, V lost 1 base, and 3 bases had no gene match. The germline V gene encodes CDR1 SGHRS and CDR2 YFSETQ. This CDR3 has 14 residues. The CDR3 sequence is CASSLTGGEYEQYF. The CDR3 nucleotides read TGCGCCAGCAGCTTGACAGGGGGCGAGTACGAGCAGTACTTC.

The chain is built from TRBV12-5 and TRBJ1-3, with D unclear. Between the trimmed V and J ends, which lost 6 bases and 2 bases, there was a span of 2 bases. The CDR3 consists of 11 residues. Germline lookup yields CDR1 LGHNT and CDR2 FRNRAP. Written as DNA, the CDR3 is TGTGCTAGTGGAACTGGAAACACCATATATTTT. Its protein is CASGTGNTIYF. Full variable domain (missing parts from reference TRBV12-5 and TRBJ1-3): DARVTQTPRHKVTEMGQEVTMRCQPILGHNTVFWYRQTMMQGLELLAYFRNRAPLDDSGMPKDRFSAEMPDATLATLKIQPSEPRDSAVYFCASGTGNTIYFGEGSWLTVV.

V usage is TRBV7-9 and J usage is TRBJ1-4; D is ambiguous. The CDR3 loop spans 15 amino acids. V lost 0 bases, J lost 6 bases, and 11 bases lay in between. The germline gives CDR1 SEHNR, CDR2 FQNEAQ (reference sequence). The CDR3 nucleotides read TGTGCCAGCAGCTTAGCTCCCTCCTTACATGAAAAACTGTTTTTT. Translated, it gives CASSLAPSLHEKLFF.

This clone was observed once. The chain recombines TRBV4-3 with TRBJ1-1, with no clear D. Germline loops: CDR1 LGHNA, CDR2 YSLEER. The V end lost 0 bases, the J end lost 4 bases, and 12 bases lay between the germline ends. This CDR3 has 15 residues. In DNA form, the CDR3 reads TGCGCCAGCAGCCAAGATATGGGAACGAGCACTGAAGCTTTCTTT. Encoded protein: CASSQDMGTSTEAFF.